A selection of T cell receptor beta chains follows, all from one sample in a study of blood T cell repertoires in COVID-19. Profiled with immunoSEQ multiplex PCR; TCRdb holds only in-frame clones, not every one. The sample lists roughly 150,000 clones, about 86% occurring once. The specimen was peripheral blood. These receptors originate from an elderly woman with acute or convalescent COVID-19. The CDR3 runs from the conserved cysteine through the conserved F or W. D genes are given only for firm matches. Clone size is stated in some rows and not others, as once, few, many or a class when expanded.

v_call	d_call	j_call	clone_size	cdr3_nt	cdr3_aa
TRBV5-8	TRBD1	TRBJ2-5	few	TGTGCCAGCAGACGGACAGGGGGCCCAGAGACCCAGTACTTC	CASRRTGGPETQYF
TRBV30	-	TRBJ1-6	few	TGTGCCCTGAGACTTAGCTCCTATAATTCACCCCTCCACTTT	CALRLSSYNSPLHF
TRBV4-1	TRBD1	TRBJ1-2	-	TGCGCCAGCAGCCAAGTAGAACAGGGGACGGCCGGCTACACCTTC	CASSQVEQGTAGYTF
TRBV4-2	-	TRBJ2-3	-	TGTGCCAGCAGCCTCTACGGTAGCACAGATACGCAGTATTTT	CASSLYGSTDTQYF
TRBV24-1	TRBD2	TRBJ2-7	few	TGTGCCACCAGTGATTTCTCCGCGGCGGGAGGGCTGTACTTC	CATSDFSAAGGLYF
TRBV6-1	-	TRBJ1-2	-	TGTGCCAGCAGTGAAGCCCCGAGACAGGCCTGGGTTGGCTACACCTTC	CASSEAPRQAWVGYTF
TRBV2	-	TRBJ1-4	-	TGTGCCAGCAGTGCCCCGACAACTGGTGGAAAACTGTTTTTT	CASSAPTTGGKLFF
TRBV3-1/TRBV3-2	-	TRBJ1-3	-	TGTGCCAGCAGCCAACCCGACAGCATTGGAAACACCATATATTTT	CASSQPDSIGNTIYF
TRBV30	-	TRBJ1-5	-	TGTGCCTGGAATCGGGGGAACAATCAGCCCCAGCATTTT	CAWNRGNNQPQHF
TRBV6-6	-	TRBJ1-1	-	TGTGCCAGCAGTTTCATAGCGGCTGAAGCTTTCTTT	CASSFIAAEAFF
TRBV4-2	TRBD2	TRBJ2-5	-	TGTGCCAGCAGCCAAAACAGCGGGGTTCAAGAGACCCAGTACTTC	CASSQNSGVQETQYF